This entry is about one T cell receptor beta chain. The target antigen is unknown. Mismatch with germline at one junction end may stem from a read error. This specimen comes from a study of cytomegalovirus exposure and HLA in healthy donors. Overall study: Of all 360 or so donors who were genotyped, 75% to 85% belonged to the Caucasian-associated ancestry cluster.

Germline CDR1 SGHVS, CDR2 FQNEAQ. This CDR3 has 13 amino acids. Primers: 60 Vbeta forward and 13 Jbeta reverse. Libraries were prepared by immunoSEQ multiplex PCR; TCRdb keeps only in-frame clonotypes and omits some of them. The sample consists of 150,000 or so clones, approximately 86% of them appearing once. Study results and limitations: Later analysis identified 16,951 TCR beta sequences associated with HLA alleles, using a false discovery rate threshold of 0.05.

This TCR came from a male donor in good health and CMV-seronegative. Sequencing input: PBMCs. The chain links TRBV7-8 to TRBJ1-2; D is unclear. Here the CDR3 reads CAGSFETTYGYTF. In DNA, the CDR3 is TGTGCCGGCAGCTTTGAGACAACATATGGCTACACCTTC.